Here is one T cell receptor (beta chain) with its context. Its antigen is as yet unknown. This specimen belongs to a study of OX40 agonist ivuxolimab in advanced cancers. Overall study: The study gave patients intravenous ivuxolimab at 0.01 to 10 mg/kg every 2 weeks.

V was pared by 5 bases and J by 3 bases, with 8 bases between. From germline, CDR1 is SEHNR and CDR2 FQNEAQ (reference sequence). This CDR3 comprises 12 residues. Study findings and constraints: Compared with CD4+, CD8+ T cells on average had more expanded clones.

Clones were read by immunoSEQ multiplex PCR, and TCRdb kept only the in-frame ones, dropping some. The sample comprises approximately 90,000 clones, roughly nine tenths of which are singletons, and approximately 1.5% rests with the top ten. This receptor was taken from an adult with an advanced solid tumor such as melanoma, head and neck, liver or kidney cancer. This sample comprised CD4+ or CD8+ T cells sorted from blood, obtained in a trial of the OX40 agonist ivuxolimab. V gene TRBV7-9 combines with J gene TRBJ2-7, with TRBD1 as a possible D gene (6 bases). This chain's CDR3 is CASSRDIYEQYF. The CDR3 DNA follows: TGTGCCAGCAGCCGGGACATCTACGAGCAGTACTTC.